This T cell receptor beta chain was captured in a study of T cells after yellow fever vaccination. The CDR3 contains 18 residues. The germline V gene has CDR1 KGHSH and CDR2 LQKENI. Deletions cut 2 bases from V and 0 bases from J, with 17 bases between. TCRdb ran MiXCR on the 5' RACE reads and lists one entry per CDR3 protein. The sample shows about 400,000 distinct CDR3 sequences, around 10% of them seen only once. This material consisted of PBMCs, taken on the day of the first yellow fever vaccination. This TCR came from a man aged 18 to 29 who received the YFV17D yellow fever vaccine. The rearrangement uses TRBV18 and TRBJ1-3; perhaps TRBD1 as D (6 bases). This chain's CDR3 is CASSPDSDGTTSGNTIYF. Here the CDR3 DNA reads TGTGCCAGCTCACCAGATTCAGACGGGACAACCTCTGGAAACACCATATATTTT.